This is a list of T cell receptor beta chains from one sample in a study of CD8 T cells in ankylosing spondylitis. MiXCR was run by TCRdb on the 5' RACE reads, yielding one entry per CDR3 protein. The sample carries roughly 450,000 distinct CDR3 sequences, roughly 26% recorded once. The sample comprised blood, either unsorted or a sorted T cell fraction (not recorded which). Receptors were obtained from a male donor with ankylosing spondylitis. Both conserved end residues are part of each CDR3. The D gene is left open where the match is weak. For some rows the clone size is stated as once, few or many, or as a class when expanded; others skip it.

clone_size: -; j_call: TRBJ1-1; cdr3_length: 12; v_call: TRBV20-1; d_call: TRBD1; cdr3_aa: CSAYRGRNEAFF; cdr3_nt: TGCAGTGCTTACAGGGGGCGTAATGAAGCTTTCTTT
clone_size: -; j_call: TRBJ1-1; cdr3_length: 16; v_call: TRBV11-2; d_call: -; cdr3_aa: CASSFLDSSRNTEAFF; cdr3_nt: TGTGCCAGCAGCTTCCTGGACAGCTCCAGGAACACTGAAGCTTTCTTT
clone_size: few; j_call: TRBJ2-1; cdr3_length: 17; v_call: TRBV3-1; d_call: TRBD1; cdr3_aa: CASSPGWRQGDYNEQFF; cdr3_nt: TGTGCCAGCAGCCCGGGCTGGCGACAGGGGGATTACAATGAGCAGTTCTTC
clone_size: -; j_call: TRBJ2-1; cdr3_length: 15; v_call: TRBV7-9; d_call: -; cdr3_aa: CASSQGIRSYNEQFF; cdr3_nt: TGTGCCAGCAGCCAGGGCATACGCTCCTACAATGAGCAGTTCTTC
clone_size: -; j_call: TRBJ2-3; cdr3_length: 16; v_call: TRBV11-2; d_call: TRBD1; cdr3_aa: CASSLELDRSTDTQYF; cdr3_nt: TGTGCCAGCAGCTTAGAATTGGACAGGAGCACAGATACGCAGTATTTT
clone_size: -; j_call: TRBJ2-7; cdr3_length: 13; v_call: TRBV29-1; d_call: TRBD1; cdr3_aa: CSIRDSNSYEQYF; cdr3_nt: TGCAGCATACGGGACAGTAACTCCTACGAGCAGTACTTC
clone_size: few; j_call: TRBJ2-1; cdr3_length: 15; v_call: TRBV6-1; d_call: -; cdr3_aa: CASRAGHSSYNEQFF; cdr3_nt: TGTGCCAGCAGGGCAGGGCATAGCTCCTACAATGAGCAGTTCTTC
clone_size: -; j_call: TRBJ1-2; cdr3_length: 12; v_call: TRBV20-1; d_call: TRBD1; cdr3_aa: CSAPGQGHGYTF; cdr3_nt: TGCAGTGCCCCGGGACAGGGCCATGGCTACACCTTC
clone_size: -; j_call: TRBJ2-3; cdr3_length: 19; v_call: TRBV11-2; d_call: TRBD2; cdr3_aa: CASTPLGLAGATSTDTQYF; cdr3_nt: TGTGCCAGCACCCCACTCGGACTAGCGGGCGCGACTAGCACAGATACGCAGTATTTT
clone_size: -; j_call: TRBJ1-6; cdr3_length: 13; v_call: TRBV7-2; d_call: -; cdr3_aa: CASSQGANSPLHF; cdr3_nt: TGTGCCAGCAGCCAAGGGGCTAATTCACCCCTCCACTTT
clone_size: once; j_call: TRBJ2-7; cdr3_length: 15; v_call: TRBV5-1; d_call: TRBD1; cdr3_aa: CASSLGGTGTGEQYF; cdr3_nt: TGCGCCAGCAGCTTGGGCGGGACAGGGACGGGCGAGCAGTACTTC
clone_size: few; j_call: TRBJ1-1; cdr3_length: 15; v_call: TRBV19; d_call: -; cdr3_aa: CASSPWGTLNTEAFF; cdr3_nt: TGTGCCAGTAGTCCCTGGGGCACATTGAACACTGAAGCTTTCTTT
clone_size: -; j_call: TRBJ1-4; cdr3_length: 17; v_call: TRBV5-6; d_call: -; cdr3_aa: CASSRFMGGWVREKLFF; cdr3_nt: TGTGCCAGCAGCCGTTTCATGGGGGGCTGGGTGAGGGAAAAACTGTTTTTT
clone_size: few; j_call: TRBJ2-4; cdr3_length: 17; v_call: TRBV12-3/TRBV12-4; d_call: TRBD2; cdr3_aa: CASSPQTSGLAKNIQYF; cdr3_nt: TGTGCCAGCAGTCCCCAGACTAGCGGCCTAGCCAAAAACATTCAGTACTTC
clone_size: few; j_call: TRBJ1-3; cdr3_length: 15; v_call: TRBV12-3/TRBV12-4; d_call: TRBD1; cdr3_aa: CASSLRDSSGNTIYF; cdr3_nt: TGTGCCAGCAGTTTAAGGGACAGCTCTGGAAACACCATATATTTT
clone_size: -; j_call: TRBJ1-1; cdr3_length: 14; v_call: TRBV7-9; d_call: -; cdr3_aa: CASSLAGARTEAFF; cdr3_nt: TGTGCCAGCAGCTTAGCGGGGGCGAGGACTGAAGCTTTCTTT
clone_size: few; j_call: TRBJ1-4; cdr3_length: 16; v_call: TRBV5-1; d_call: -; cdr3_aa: CASSSQGPATNEKLFF; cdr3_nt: TGCGCCAGCAGCTCTCAGGGGCCTGCAACTAATGAAAAACTGTTTTTT
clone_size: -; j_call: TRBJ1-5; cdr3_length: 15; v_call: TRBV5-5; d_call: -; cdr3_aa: CASTLGPGANQPQHF; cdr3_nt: TGTGCCAGCACCCTGGGACCAGGGGCCAATCAGCCCCAGCATTTT
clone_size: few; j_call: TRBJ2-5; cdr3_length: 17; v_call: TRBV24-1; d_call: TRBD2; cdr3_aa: CATSEKRLAGGQETQYF; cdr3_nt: TGTGCCACCAGTGAGAAGCGACTAGCGGGAGGCCAAGAGACCCAGTACTTC
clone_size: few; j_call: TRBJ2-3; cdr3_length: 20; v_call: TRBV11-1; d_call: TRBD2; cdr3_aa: CASSLLRLAGDPAQPDTQYF; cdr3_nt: TGTGCCAGCAGCTTACTTCGGCTAGCGGGAGACCCAGCCCAGCCAGATACGCAGTATTTT
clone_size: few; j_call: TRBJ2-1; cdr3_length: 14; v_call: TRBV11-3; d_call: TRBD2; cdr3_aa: CASSEGLAIDEQFF; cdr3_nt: TGTGCCAGCAGCGAGGGACTAGCGATAGATGAGCAGTTCTTC
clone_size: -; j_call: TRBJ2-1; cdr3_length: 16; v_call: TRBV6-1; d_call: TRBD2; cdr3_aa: CASSEVIAGVRHEQFF; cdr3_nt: TGTGCCAGCAGTGAGGTGATAGCGGGAGTTCGGCATGAGCAGTTCTTC
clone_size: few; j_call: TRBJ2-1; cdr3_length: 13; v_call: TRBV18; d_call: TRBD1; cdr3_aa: CASSGTGNNEQFF; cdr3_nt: TGTGCCAGCTCAGGGACAGGTAACAATGAGCAGTTCTTC
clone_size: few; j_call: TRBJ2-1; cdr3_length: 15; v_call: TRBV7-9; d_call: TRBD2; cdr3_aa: CASNVGLAGANEQFF; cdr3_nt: TGTGCCAGCAACGTAGGGCTAGCGGGAGCCAATGAGCAGTTCTTC
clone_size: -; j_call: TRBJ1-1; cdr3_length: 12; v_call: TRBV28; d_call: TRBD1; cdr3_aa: CASRGQWNEAFF; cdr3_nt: TGTGCCAGCAGGGGACAGTGGAATGAAGCTTTCTTT
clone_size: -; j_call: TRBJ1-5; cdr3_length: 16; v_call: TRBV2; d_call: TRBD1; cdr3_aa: CASRPTGTGGRQPQHF; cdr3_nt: TGTGCCAGCAGGCCGACCGGGACAGGGGGTCGGCAGCCCCAGCATTTT
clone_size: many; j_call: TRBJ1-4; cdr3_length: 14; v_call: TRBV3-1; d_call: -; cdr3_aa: CASSQRGTNEKLFF; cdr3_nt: TGTGCCAGCAGCCAAAGGGGGACTAATGAAAAACTGTTTTTT
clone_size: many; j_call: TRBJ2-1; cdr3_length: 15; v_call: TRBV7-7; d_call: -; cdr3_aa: CASSLAGGNFNEQFF; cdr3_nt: TGTGCCAGCAGCTTAGCGGGAGGAAACTTCAATGAGCAGTTCTTC
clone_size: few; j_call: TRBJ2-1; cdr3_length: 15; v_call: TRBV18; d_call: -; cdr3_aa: CASSPRAGRDNEQFF; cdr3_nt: TGTGCCAGCTCACCACGGGCAGGGAGAGACAATGAGCAGTTCTTC
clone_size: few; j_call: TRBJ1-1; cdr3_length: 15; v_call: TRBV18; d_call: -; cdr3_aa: CASSPKTPGRTEAFF; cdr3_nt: TGTGCCAGCTCACCTAAAACCCCAGGGCGTACTGAAGCTTTCTTT
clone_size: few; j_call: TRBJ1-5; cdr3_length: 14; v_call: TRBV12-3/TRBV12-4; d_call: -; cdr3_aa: CASSPHREGQPQHF; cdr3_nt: TGTGCCAGCAGTCCGCACAGGGAAGGCCAGCCCCAGCATTTT
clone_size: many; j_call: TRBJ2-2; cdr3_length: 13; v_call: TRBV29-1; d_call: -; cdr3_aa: CSARSGAPGELFF; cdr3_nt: TGCAGCGCTAGGTCGGGGGCGCCGGGGGAGCTGTTTTTT
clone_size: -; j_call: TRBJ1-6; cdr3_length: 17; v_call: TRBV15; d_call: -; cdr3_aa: CATSRTPPGQGRGTLHF; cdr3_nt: TGTGCCACCAGCAGGACCCCCCCGGGACAAGGCCGAGGAACCCTCCACTTT
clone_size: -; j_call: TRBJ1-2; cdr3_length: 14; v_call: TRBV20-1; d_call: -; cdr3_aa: CSARGGRGYYGYTF; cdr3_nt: TGCAGTGCTAGAGGGGGCAGGGGTTACTATGGCTACACCTTC
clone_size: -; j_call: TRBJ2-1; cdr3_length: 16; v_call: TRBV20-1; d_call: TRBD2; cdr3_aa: CSARSPGTSGANEQFF; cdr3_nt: TGCAGTGCTAGATCGCCCGGGACTAGCGGTGCCAATGAGCAGTTCTTC
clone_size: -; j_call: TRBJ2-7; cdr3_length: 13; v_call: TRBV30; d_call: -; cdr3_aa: CAGTSGTTYEQYF; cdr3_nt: TGTGCCGGGACCTCCGGGACCACTTACGAGCAGTACTTC
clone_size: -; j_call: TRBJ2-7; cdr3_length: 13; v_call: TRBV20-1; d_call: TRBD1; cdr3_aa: CSARSQGAGEQYF; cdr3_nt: TGCAGTGCTAGAAGTCAGGGGGCCGGCGAGCAGTACTTC
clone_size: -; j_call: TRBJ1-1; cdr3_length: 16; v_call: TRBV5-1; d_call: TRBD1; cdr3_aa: CASSLLQGATNTEAFF; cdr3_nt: TGCGCCAGCAGCTTGTTGCAGGGGGCTACGAACACTGAAGCTTTCTTT
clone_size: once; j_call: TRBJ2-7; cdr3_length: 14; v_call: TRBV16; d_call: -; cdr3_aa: CASSQPFGSYEQYF; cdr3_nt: TGTGCCAGCAGCCAACCGTTCGGGTCCTACGAGCAGTACTTC
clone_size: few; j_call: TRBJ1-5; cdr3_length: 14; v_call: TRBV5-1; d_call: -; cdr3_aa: CASSPDRGSQPQHF; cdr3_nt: TGCGCCAGCAGCCCCGACAGAGGTAGTCAGCCCCAGCATTTT
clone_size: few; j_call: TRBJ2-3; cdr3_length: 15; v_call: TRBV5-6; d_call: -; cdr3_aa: CASSLEGPSNPAQYF; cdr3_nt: TGTGCCAGCAGCCTGGAGGGACCCTCGAACCCGGCGCAGTATTTT
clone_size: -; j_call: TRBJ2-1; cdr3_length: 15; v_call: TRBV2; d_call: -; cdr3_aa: CASREPGTAYNEQFF; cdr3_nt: TGTGCCAGCAGAGAACCCGGGACTGCCTACAATGAGCAGTTCTTC
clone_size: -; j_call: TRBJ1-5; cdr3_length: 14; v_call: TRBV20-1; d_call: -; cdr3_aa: CSASRLSSNQPQHF; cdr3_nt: TGCAGTGCTAGTAGGCTATCGAGCAATCAGCCCCAGCATTTT
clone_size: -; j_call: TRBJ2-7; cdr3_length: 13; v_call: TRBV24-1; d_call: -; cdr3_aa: CATSGSPSYEQYF; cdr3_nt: TGTGCCACCAGTGGGTCACCCTCCTACGAGCAGTACTTC
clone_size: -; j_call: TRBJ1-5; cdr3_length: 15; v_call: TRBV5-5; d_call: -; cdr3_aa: CASSPMVRDNQPQHF; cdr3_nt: TGTGCCAGCAGCCCGATGGTCAGGGATAATCAGCCCCAGCATTTT
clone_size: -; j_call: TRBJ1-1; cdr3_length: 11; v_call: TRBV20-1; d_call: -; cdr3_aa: CSAEVNTEAFF; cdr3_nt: TGCAGTGCGGAGGTGAACACTGAAGCTTTCTTT
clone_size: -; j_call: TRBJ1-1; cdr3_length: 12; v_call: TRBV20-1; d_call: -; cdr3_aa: CSAIGANTEAFF; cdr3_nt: TGCAGTGCTATCGGGGCGAACACTGAAGCTTTCTTT
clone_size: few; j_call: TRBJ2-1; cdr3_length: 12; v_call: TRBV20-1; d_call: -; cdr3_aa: CSGTPAVNEQFF; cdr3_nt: TGCAGTGGGACGCCGGCGGTTAATGAGCAGTTCTTC